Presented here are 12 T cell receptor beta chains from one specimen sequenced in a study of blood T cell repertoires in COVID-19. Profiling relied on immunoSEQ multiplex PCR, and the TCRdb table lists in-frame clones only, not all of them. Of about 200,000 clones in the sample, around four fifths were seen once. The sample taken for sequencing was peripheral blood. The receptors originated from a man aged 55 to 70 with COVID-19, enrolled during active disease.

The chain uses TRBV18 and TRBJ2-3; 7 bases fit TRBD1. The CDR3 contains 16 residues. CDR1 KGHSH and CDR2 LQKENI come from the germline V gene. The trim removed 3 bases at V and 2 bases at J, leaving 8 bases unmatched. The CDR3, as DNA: TGTGCCAGCTCACCGCGACCGGGACAGATCACAGATACGCAGTATTTT. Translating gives CASSPRPGQITDTQYF.

The CDR3 loop reads CASSLRAGGIYNEQFF. The CDR3 DNA reads TGTGCCAGCAGCTTAAGGGCGGGAGGGATTTACAATGAGCAGTTCTTC. The chain combines TRBV7-8 with TRBJ2-1; 9 bases are a match to TRBD2. J gave up 4 bases and V 2 bases, and 6 bases lay outside the gene matches. The CDR3 has 16 residues. Germline CDR1 SGHVS, CDR2 FQNEAQ.

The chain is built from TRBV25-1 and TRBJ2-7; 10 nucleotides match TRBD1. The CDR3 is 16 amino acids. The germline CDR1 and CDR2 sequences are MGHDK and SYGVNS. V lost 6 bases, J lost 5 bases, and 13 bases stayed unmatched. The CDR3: CASSGQGGFLWDEQYF. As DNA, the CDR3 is TGTGCCAGCAGCGGACAGGGGGGCTTCCTTTGGGACGAGCAGTACTTC.

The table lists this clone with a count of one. Here the CDR3 DNA reads TGTGCCAGCAGCTTTTGGGACAGAGCAAAGGCCAAAAACATTCAGTACTTC. Its protein is CASSFWDRAKAKNIQYF. The V gene is TRBV7-9, the J gene TRBJ2-4; 7 bases match TRBD1. CDR1 is SEHNR and CDR2 is FQNEAQ in the germline V gene (reference sequence). CDR3 length: 17 residues. V dropped 3 bases and J dropped 1; count of bases not matched to a gene: 9. The entire variable domain, with the rest obtained from reference TRBV7-9 and TRBJ2-4, is as follows: DTGVSQNPRHKITKRGQNVTFRCDPISEHNRLYWYRQTLGQGPEFLTYFQNEAQLEKSRLLSDRFSAERPKGSFSTLEIQRTEQGDSAMYLCASSFWDRAKAKNIQYFGAGTRLSVL.

This CDR3 is CASSLEGGVEQFF. The CDR3 region has the DNA TGTGCCAGCAGCTTAGAAGGGGGCGTTGAGCAGTTCTTC. This chain uses TRBV7-2 with TRBJ2-1, with 7 bases that match TRBD1. Germline V lookup: CDR1 SGHTA, CDR2 FQGNSA. The CDR3 sequence is 13 residues long. V trimming: 1 base; J trimming: 9 bases; junction bases outside the gene matches: 3.

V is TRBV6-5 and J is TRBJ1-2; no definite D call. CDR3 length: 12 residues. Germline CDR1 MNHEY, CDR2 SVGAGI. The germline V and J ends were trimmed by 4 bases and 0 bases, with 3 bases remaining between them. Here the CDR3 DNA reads TGTGCCAGCAGTTTCACTAACTATGGCTACACCTTC. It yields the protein CASSFTNYGYTF.

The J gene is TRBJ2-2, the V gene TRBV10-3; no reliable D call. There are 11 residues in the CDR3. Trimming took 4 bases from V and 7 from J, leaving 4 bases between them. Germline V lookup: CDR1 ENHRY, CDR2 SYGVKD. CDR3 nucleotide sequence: TGTGCCATCAGTGTCCTCGGGGAGCTGTTTTTT. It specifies CAISVLGELFF.

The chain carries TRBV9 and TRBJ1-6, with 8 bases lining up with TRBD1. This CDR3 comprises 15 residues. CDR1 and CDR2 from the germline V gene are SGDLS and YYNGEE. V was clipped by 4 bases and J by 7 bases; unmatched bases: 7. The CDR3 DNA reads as TGTGCCAGCAGCCTTAGCTGGACAGGGAATTCACCCCTCCACTTT. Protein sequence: CASSLSWTGNSPLHF.

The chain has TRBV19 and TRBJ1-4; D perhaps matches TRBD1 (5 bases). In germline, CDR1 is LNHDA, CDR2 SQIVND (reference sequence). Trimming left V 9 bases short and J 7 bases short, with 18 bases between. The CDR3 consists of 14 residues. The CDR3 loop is CASHTGESTEKLFF. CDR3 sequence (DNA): TGTGCCAGCCATACAGGCGAGTCTACTGAAAAACTGTTTTTT.

The CDR3 is CASSVSHGQGENTIYF. The CDR3 DNA reads TGTGCCAGCAGCGTCTCACACGGACAGGGTGAAAACACCATATATTTT. The rearrangement joins TRBV9 to TRBJ1-3; TRBD1 agrees at 8 bases. CDR3 length equals 16 residues. Germline CDR1 SGDLS, CDR2 YYNGEE. Germline trimming cut 2 bases from V and 6 bases from J; bases unmatched to any gene: 10.

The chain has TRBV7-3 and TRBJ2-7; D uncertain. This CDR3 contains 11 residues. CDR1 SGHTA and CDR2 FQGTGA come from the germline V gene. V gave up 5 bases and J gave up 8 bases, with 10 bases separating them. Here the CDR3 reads CASSPSFQQYF. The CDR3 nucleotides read TGTGCCAGCAGCCCTTCCTTCCAGCAGTACTTC. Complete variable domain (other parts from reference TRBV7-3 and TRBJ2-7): GAGVSQTPSNKVTEKGKYVELRCDPISGHTALYWYRQSLGQGPEFLIYFQGTGAADDSGLPNDRFFAVRPEGSVSTLKIQRTERGDSAVYLCASSPSFQQYFGPGTRLTVT.

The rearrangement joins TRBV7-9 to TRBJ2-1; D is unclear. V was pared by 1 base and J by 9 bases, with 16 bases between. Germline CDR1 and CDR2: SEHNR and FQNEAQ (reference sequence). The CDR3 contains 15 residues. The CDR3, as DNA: TGTGCCAGCAGCTTAGTCGTTCTGGGCAGTACTGAGCAGTTCTTC. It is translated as CASSLVVLGSTEQFF.